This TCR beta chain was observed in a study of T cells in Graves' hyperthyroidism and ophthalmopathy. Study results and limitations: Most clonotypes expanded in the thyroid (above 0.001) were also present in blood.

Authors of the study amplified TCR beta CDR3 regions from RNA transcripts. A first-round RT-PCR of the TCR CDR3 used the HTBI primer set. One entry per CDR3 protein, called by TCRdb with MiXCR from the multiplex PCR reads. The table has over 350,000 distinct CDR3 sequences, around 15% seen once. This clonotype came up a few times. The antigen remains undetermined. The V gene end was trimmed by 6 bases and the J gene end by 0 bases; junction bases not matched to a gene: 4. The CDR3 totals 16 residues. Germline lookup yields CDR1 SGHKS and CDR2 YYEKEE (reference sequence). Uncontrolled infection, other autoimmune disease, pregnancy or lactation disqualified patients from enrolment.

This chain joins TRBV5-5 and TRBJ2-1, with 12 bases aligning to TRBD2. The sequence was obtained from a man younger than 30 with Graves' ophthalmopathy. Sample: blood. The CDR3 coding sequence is TGTGCCAGCAACCGACTAGCGGGGGCCTCCTACAATGAGCAGTTCTTC. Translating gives CASNRLAGASYNEQFF.